One sample yielded the 13 T cell receptor beta chains listed below, sequenced in a study of blood T cell repertoires in COVID-19. Libraries were prepared by immunoSEQ multiplex PCR; TCRdb keeps only in-frame clonotypes and omits some of them. Seen here are around 150,000 clones, 75% to 85% observed once, and the top ten hold 3.4%. What was sequenced was PBMCs or T cells enriched from blood (not recorded which). These receptors all stem from a woman aged 55-70 years who had recovered from COVID-19.

V and J are TRBV12-3 or TRBV12-4 and TRBJ1-1; D possibly corresponds to TRBD1 (6 bases). The CDR3 runs 13 residues. Trimming took 7 bases from V and 5 from J, leaving 14 bases between them. DNA of the CDR3: TGTGCCAGCACTTCCCAGGGGAAGACTGAAGCTTTCTTT. This sequence encodes CASTSQGKTEAFF.

V gene TRBV5-5 combines with J gene TRBJ1-2, with D uncertain. Germline CDR1 is SGHKS and CDR2 is YYEKEE (reference sequence). There are 13 residues in the CDR3. Trimming shortened V by 2 bases and J by 2 bases, and 7 bases separated the two germline ends. CDR3 in DNA: TGTGCCAGCAGCTTAAATCTAAACTATGGCTACACCTTC. Protein product: CASSLNLNYGYTF. Full variable domain (remainder filled in from reference TRBV5-5 and TRBJ1-2): DAGVTQSPTHLIKTRGQQVTLRCSPISGHKSVSWYQQVLGQGPQFIFQYYEKEERGRGNFPDRFSARQFPNYSSELNVNALLLGDSALYLCASSLNLNYGYTFGSGTRLTVV.

The chain employs TRBV6-5 and TRBJ2-7; 7 nucleotides match TRBD1. Trimming at V came to 5 bases and at J to 4 bases, leaving 11 bases not matched to a gene. CDR3 length: 15 residues. Germline CDR1 and CDR2: MNHEY and SVGAGI. The CDR3 DNA follows: TGTGCCAGCAGTACACCACCGGGACAGAAATACGAGCAGTACTTC. It is translated as CASSTPPGQKYEQYF.

As DNA, the CDR3 is TGTGCCTCCGGAGCGAAGGGGCGGGGGGGAAGCTCCTACAATGAGCAGTTCTTC. Protein: CASGAKGRGGSSYNEQFF. This chain connects TRBV19 to TRBJ2-1, with 9 bases that match TRBD2. The CDR3 is 18 amino acids. The V and J ends lost 11 bases and 0 bases, in that order; junction bases with no gene match: 17. Germline V gene lookup returns CDR1 LNHDA and CDR2 SQIVND (reference sequence).

The chain recombines TRBV19 with TRBJ1-6; D not certain. The V and J ends lost 6 bases and 10 bases respectively, with 16 bases between them. Per the germline V gene, CDR1 is LNHDA and CDR2 is SQIVND (reference sequence). The CDR3 runs 14 residues. Here the CDR3 reads CASSDRTGDSPLHF. The CDR3 bases are TGTGCCAGTAGCGATCGGACGGGAGACTCACCCCTCCACTTT.

The chain carries TRBV3-1 (or the pseudogene TRBV3-2) and TRBJ1-1, with TRBD1 matching 9 bases. V shed 4 bases and J 6 bases; nucleotides not matched to a gene: 3. Looked up from germline, CDR1 is LGHDT and CDR2 is YNNKEL (reference sequence). The CDR3 spans 13 residues. CDR3 amino acids: CASSRGTGSEAFF. The CDR3 region has the DNA TGTGCCAGCAGCCGTGGGACAGGGTCTGAAGCTTTCTTT.

The J gene is TRBJ1-3, the V gene TRBV5-1, with 7 bases matching TRBD1. Germline assignment: CDR1 SGHRS and CDR2 YFSETQ. With 4 bases clipped from V and 3 bases from J, the junction kept 7 bases outside the gene matches. The CDR3 runs to 15 residues. CDR3: CASSRDSLNGNTIYF. CDR3 DNA sequence: TGCGCCAGCAGCCGGGACAGTCTGAATGGAAACACCATATATTTT.

The chain carries TRBV6-5 and TRBJ1-2; 11 bases fit TRBD1. CDR3 length: 13 amino acids. CDR1 is MNHEY and CDR2 is SVGAGI in the germline V gene. V shed 5 bases, J shed 12 bases, and the junction held 8 bases outside the gene matches. The CDR3 protein is CASSTMGQGVDTF. CDR3 DNA: TGTGCCAGCAGTACGATGGGACAGGGGGTGGACACCTTC.

This clone was recorded once. CDR3 region: CATSRQGAKQETQYF. The CDR3 coding sequence is TGCGCCACCTCGCGACAGGGGGCCAAACAAGAGACCCAGTACTTC. The chain combines TRBV4-1 with TRBJ2-5; 10 bases match TRBD1. The CDR3 runs to 15 residues. V lost 10 bases, J lost 2 bases, and 10 bases stayed unmatched. The germline V gene has CDR1 MGHRA and CDR2 YSYEKL.

This sequence joins TRBV19 and TRBJ2-7; TRBD1 matches at 9 bases. V shed 4 bases, J shed 2 bases, and the junction held 12 bases outside the gene matches. The CDR3 has 17 amino acids. The germline CDR1 and CDR2 sequences are LNHDA and SQIVND (reference sequence). CDR3 region: CASSRDREIWRAYEQYF. DNA for the CDR3: TGTGCCAGTAGTAGGGACAGGGAAATTTGGAGAGCCTACGAGCAGTACTTC.

The rearrangement links TRBV12-3 or TRBV12-4 to TRBJ2-7; 11 bases line up with TRBD1. The CDR3 is made up of 13 amino acids. With V trimmed by 5 bases and J by 5 bases, 2 bases remained unmatched. CDR3 in DNA: TGTGCCAGCAGTCCGGGACAGGGGGACGAGCAGTACTTC. Encoded protein: CASSPGQGDEQYF.

This chain joins TRBV11-2 and TRBJ1-2, with D possibly matching TRBD1 (5 bases). This CDR3 region has 13 residues. CDR1 and CDR2 from the germline V gene are SGHAT and FQNNGV. The V gene lost 0 bases and the J gene lost 9 bases, with 11 bases spanning the gap. In nucleotides, the CDR3 is TGTGCCAGCAGCTTAGACAGGGCGAGGAGCTACACCTTC. Protein: CASSLDRARSYTF. The full variable domain, in which reference TRBV11-2 and TRBJ1-2 provide the parts outside the CDR3, is EAGVAQSPRYKIIEKRQSVAFWCNPISGHATLYWYQQILGQGPKLLIQFQNNGVVDDSQLPKDRFSAERLKGVDSTLKIQPAKLEDSAVYLCASSLDRARSYTFGSGTRLTVV.

The table lists this clone with a count of one. This sequence joins TRBV7-6 and TRBJ2-2; D gene unclear. This CDR3 is 14 amino acids long. V was cut by 5 bases and J by 4 bases, with 11 bases left in between. The germline V gene has CDR1 SGHVS and CDR2 FNYEAQ. CDR3 bases: TGTGCCAGCAGCCCCCGTACACGCACCGGGGAGCTGTTTTTT. Translating gives CASSPRTRTGELFF.